The 21 T cell receptor beta chains presented below share a single source sample, sequenced in a study of OX40 agonist ivuxolimab in advanced cancers. This table comes from immunoSEQ multiplex PCR, and its TCRdb copy is limited to in-frame clones, with some not included. The sample records 60,000 to 90,000 clones, about four fifths being singletons. This specimen was CD4+ or CD8+ T cells sorted from blood, taken in a trial of the OX40 agonist ivuxolimab. The receptors come from an adult with an advanced solid tumor such as melanoma, head and neck, liver or kidney cancer.

The chain uses TRBV18 and TRBJ1-2; D is unresolved. With 3 bases removed from V and 0 bases from J, the gap between germline ends came to 8 bases. Germline CDR1 reads KGHSH; CDR2 reads LQKENI. This CDR3 region has 14 residues. The CDR3 protein is CASSPSGANYGYTF. The CDR3 DNA sequence: TGTGCCAGCTCACCTTCGGGAGCTAACTATGGCTACACCTTC.

The count of this clone is one. This sequence joins TRBV2 and TRBJ1-1; D gene uncertain. The germline V gene encodes CDR1 SNHLY and CDR2 FYNNEI. This CDR3 region has 11 residues. Trimming pared 6 bases from V and 7 bases from J, leaving 9 bases between. This CDR3 is CASRNLGEAFF. The CDR3 DNA reads TGTGCCAGCAGGAACCTTGGTGAAGCTTTCTTT.

The rearrangement uses TRBV4-3 and TRBJ1-5; 10 bases map to TRBD1. CDR3 length equals 15 residues. The ends lost 3 bases at V and 6 bases at J; junction bases unmatched: 5. Germline values: CDR1 LGHNA, CDR2 YSLEER. The CDR3 sequence is CASSQDRGYSQPQHF. DNA of the CDR3: TGCGCCAGCAGCCAGGACAGGGGGTATAGTCAGCCCCAGCATTTT.

J is TRBJ2-5 and V is TRBV25-1; 10 bases match TRBD2. The CDR3 is 17 residues long. V trimming: 8 bases; J trimming: 3 bases; junction bases outside the gene matches: 15. Germline CDR1 and CDR2: MGHDK and SYGVNS. The CDR3 DNA sequence: TGTGCCAGCTCCAAAGCGCAGGGACTAGCGCTAAAAGAGACCCAGTACTTC. Protein product: CASSKAQGLALKETQYF. Full variable domain (rest looked up from reference TRBV25-1 and TRBJ2-5): EADIYQTPRYLVIGTGKKITLECSQTMGHDKMYWYQQDPGMELHLIHYSYGVNSTEKGDLSSESTVSRIRTEHFPLTLESARPSHTSQYLCASSKAQGLALKETQYFGPGTRLLVL.

The chain employs TRBV10-3 and TRBJ1-2; tentatively, D is TRBD1 (6 bases). The CDR3 spans 14 residues. V was cut by 10 bases and J by 0 bases, with 15 bases left in between. CDR1 is ENHRY and CDR2 is SYGVKD in the germline V gene. CDR3 in DNA: TGTGCCACGGGGACAATCACAGCTAACTATGGCTACACCTTC. Translating gives CATGTITANYGYTF.

This clone has just a few counts. The chain uses TRBV5-5 and TRBJ1-1, with a tentative D call TRBD1 (6 bases). Germline V CDR1 and CDR2: SGHKS, YYEKEE (reference sequence). V lost 1 base and J 4 bases, leaving 11 bases between the germline ends. The CDR3 sequence is 14 residues long. CDR3 DNA sequence: TGTGCCAGCAGCTTGTCTACAGGGACCACTGAAGCTTTCTTT. Translating it yields CASSLSTGTTEAFF.

Remarks on this clone: Germline is not matched at one junction end, which may reflect a read error. The chain combines TRBV27 with TRBJ2-2; 12 bases agree with TRBD2. This CDR3 has 17 amino acids. Per the germline V gene, CDR1 is MNHEY and CDR2 is SMNVEV (reference sequence). DNA for the CDR3: TGTGCCAGCAGTCGTCGGACTAGCGGGACGGGTACCGGGGAGCCGTTTTTT. Amino acid sequence: CASSRRTSGTGTGEPFF.

The rearrangement uses TRBV19 and TRBJ1-2; TRBD1 agrees at 9 bases. This CDR3 contains 16 residues. Germline V gene data show CDR1 as LNHDA and CDR2 as SQIVND (reference sequence). The junction had 7 bases not matched to a gene; V was cut back by 5 bases and J by 0 bases. The CDR3 is CASSDPGTGTNYGYTF. Here the CDR3 DNA reads TGTGCCAGTAGTGATCCCGGGACAGGGACTAACTATGGCTACACCTTC.

The rearrangement links TRBV15 to TRBJ2-2, with 8 bases identical to TRBD1. The CDR3 is made up of 18 amino acids. From germline, CDR1 is LNHNV and CDR2 YYDKDF (reference sequence). J lost 5 bases, V lost 5 bases, and 16 bases had no gene match. The CDR3 region has the DNA TGTGCCACCAGCGGACCCGACAGGGGACGGGTTGGGACCGGGGAGCTGTTTTTT. It codes for CATSGPDRGRVGTGELFF.

The chain recombines TRBV10-3 with TRBJ2-7; D gene ambiguous. This CDR3 has 13 amino acids. In germline, CDR1 is ENHRY, CDR2 SYGVKD. V lost 7 bases, J lost 5 bases, and 15 bases lay in between. The CDR3: CAITAVLGNEQYF. Written as DNA, the CDR3 is TGTGCCATCACGGCGGTTCTTGGGAACGAGCAGTACTTC.

The chain uses TRBV28 and TRBJ1-1; TRBD1 matches 7 bases. After removal of 6 bases from V and 1 base from J, the junction contained 2 bases not matched to a gene. Germline CDR1 and CDR2: MDHEN and SYDVKM. The CDR3 totals 13 residues. The CDR3 region has the DNA TGTGCCAGCAGGAGGACAGGGAACACTGAAGCTTTCTTT. The encoded protein is CASRRTGNTEAFF.

The rearrangement joins TRBV6-6 to TRBJ2-4; 10 bases line up with TRBD2. Germline V gene data show CDR1 as MNHNY and CDR2 as SVGAGI (reference sequence). This CDR3 has 15 residues. V dropped 7 bases and J dropped 0; count of bases not matched to a gene: 3. CDR3 amino acids: CASTSGRIAKNIQYF. CDR3 in DNA: TGTGCCAGCACTAGCGGGAGAATAGCCAAAAACATTCAGTACTTC.

This clone was observed once. The chain employs TRBV11-2 and TRBJ1-1, with D possibly TRBD1 on 5 matching bases. This CDR3 region has 14 residues. V lost 9 bases, J lost 1 base, and 15 bases lay in between. The germline V gene encodes CDR1 SGHAT and CDR2 FQNNGV. Here the CDR3 reads CASQFIQGNTEAFF. The CDR3 DNA reads as TGTGCCAGTCAATTTATCCAGGGGAACACTGAAGCTTTCTTT. The whole variable domain, filled in from reference TRBV11-2 and TRBJ1-1, reads EAGVAQSPRYKIIEKRQSVAFWCNPISGHATLYWYQQILGQGPKLLIQFQNNGVVDDSQLPKDRFSAERLKGVDSTLKIQPAKLEDSAVYLCASQFIQGNTEAFFGQGTRLTVV.

The chain is built from TRBV27 and TRBJ2-3; the D gene could be TRBD1 or TRBD2 (7 bases each). The ends were cut back, 0 bases at V and 7 bases at J, with 14 bases in the middle. The CDR3 is made up of 15 amino acids. The germline V gene has CDR1 MNHEY and CDR2 SMNVEV (reference sequence). CDR3 amino acids: CASSLSQGGTHTQYF. The CDR3 bases are TGTGCCAGCAGTTTATCGCAGGGGGGGACGCATACGCAGTATTTT.

The chain combines TRBV18 with TRBJ1-5; 7 nucleotides agree with TRBD1. Germline loops: CDR1 KGHSH, CDR2 LQKENI. V lost 3 bases to trimming and J lost 3 bases; unmatched junction nucleotides: 5. This CDR3 is built from 15 residues. The CDR3 is CASSPDDRVNQPQHF. In nucleotides, the CDR3 is TGTGCCAGCTCACCGGATGACAGGGTCAATCAGCCCCAGCATTTT. Full variable domain (rest looked up from reference TRBV18 and TRBJ1-5): NAGVMQNPRHLVRRRGQEARLRCSPMKGHSHVYWYRQLPEEGLKFMVYLQKENIIDESGMPKERFSAEFPKEGPSILRIQQVVRGDSAAYFCASSPDDRVNQPQHFGDGTRLSIL.

The chain links TRBV5-1 to TRBJ1-3; D remains unclear. There are 17 residues in the CDR3. V lost 0 bases and J lost 0, with 13 bases in between. CDR1 SGHRS and CDR2 YFSETQ come from the germline V gene. The CDR3 is CASSLEVGRTSGNTIYF. The CDR3 nucleotides read TGCGCCAGCAGCTTGGAGGTCGGCCGAACCTCTGGAAACACCATATATTTT.

V gene TRBV27 combines with J gene TRBJ1-4, with 9 bases identical to TRBD1. The V gene's germline CDR1 is MNHEY and CDR2 SMNVEV (reference sequence). The V gene end was trimmed by 3 bases and the J gene end by 7 bases; junction bases not matched to a gene: 3. The CDR3 loop spans 14 amino acids. This CDR3 reads CASSLTGGGEKLFF. CDR3 nucleotides: TGTGCCAGCAGTTTGACAGGGGGGGGTGAAAAACTGTTTTTT.

V usage is TRBV6-6 and J usage is TRBJ2-3; D is unclear. The germline V and J ends were trimmed by 0 bases and 2 bases, with 12 bases remaining between them. The CDR3 contains 16 residues. Germline V CDR1 and CDR2: MNHNY, SVGAGI (reference sequence). This chain's CDR3 is CASSYSIGKFTDTQYF. CDR3 DNA: TGTGCCAGCAGTTACTCGATTGGAAAATTCACAGATACGCAGTATTTT.

The V gene is TRBV5-1, the J gene TRBJ2-5; D possibly uses TRBD1 or TRBD2 (5 bases each). CDR3 length: 13 residues. Deletions cut 4 bases from V and 5 bases from J, with 12 bases between. In germline, CDR1 is SGHRS, CDR2 YFSETQ. CDR3 DNA sequence: TGCGCCAGCAGCCCCGGGGCCCTGGAGACCCAGTACTTC. Amino acids: CASSPGALETQYF. Complete variable domain (other parts from reference TRBV5-1 and TRBJ2-5): KAGVTQTPRYLIKTRGQQVTLSCSPISGHRSVSWYQQTPGQGLQFLFEYFSETQRNKGNFPGRFSGRQFSNSRSEMNVSTLELGDSALYLCASSPGALETQYFGPGTRLLVL.

V is TRBV27 and J is TRBJ1-5, with no clear D. Germline V gives CDR1 MNHEY, CDR2 SMNVEV (reference sequence). Trimming pared 4 bases from V and 1 base from J, leaving 8 bases between. CDR3 length equals 14 residues. CDR3 nucleotides: TGTGCCAGCAGTTCCCACATGAGCAATCAGCCCCAGCATTTT. This encodes CASSSHMSNQPQHF.

This chain links TRBV28 with TRBJ1-1, with D unclear. The germline CDR1 and CDR2 sequences are MDHEN and SYDVKM. V was shortened by 6 bases and J by 7 bases, with 21 bases between the two germline ends. This CDR3 has 15 amino acids. CDR3 region: CASRSPGSQLGEAFF. CDR3 nucleotide sequence: TGTGCCAGCAGATCACCGGGCTCTCAGTTAGGTGAAGCTTTCTTT.